This TCR beta chain was sequenced in a study of T cell responses to AZD1222 COVID-19 vaccine (dated by TCRdb to the early 2020s). For the study in its entirety: A total of 230 to 250 trial participants underwent TCR sequencing, of whom 207 received two doses of AZD1222 and around 25 received two doses of the MenACWY control vaccine. Enrollment into the trials was organized by age into subgroups of 18-55, 56-69 and 70-plus years, and those subgroups contained roughly 160, 29 and 62 TCR-sequenced participants, respectively. Results the study describes overall, beyond this receptor: Reportedly, almost half of the unique spike-specific TCRs recognized epitopes lying outside the regions that are mutated in the B.1.351 and B.1.1.7 variants. The vaccine-associated CD4 TCRs covered the entire spike protein, and the dominant responses fell in regions 160-218 and 743-854. Because no samples from the day 14 peak response were available, repertoires could be characterized only after the peak T cell response. In the small 56-69-year group, the increase in depth fell short of significance, most likely because of low power. Most participants were white British and females outnumbered males, and the authors suggested that clonal diversity may have been underestimated. Spike-specific TCR breadth and depth rose significantly after two AZD1222 doses compared with day 0 and with MenACWY recipients. Only a handful of AZD1222 recipients were SARS-CoV-2 seropositive at baseline, limiting conclusions about previously exposed vaccinees.

The germline V gene encodes CDR1 SGHVS and CDR2 FNYEAQ. The CDR3 runs 15 amino acids, cysteine and phenylalanine included. The kept DNA is CDR3 alone, 45 bases in frame from the first base. Unmatched junction bases come to 5, with V trimmed by 1 base and J by 7 bases. Notes on this clone: No antigen is known for it. No qualities accompany the bases; no much larger clone lies one base away.

The intended sense of this specimen's time point label: about 28 days (+/-7) after the second vaccine dose. AZD1222 recipients whose second dose came at about 4 weeks and those whose second dose came at about 12 weeks were combined into one group, since spike-specific TCR depth and breadth did not differ between the two schedules. Samples from vaccinated people were obtained from the UK trials COV001 and COV002, which included a single-blind randomized controlled phase 2/3 trial of AZD1222 (ChAdOx1 nCoV-19) in healthy adults. For TCRbeta chain sequencing, PBMC samples from trial participants were taken at day 0 and at day 28 after the second dose. The CDR3 regions of human TCRbeta chains were subjected to immunosequencing. For the original study's pipeline: TCRs in the repertoires were compared against a reference library of SARS-CoV-2-specific TCRs that had been generated with the MIRA antigen-specificity platform. Breadth was defined as the fraction of unique TCRs that were SARS-CoV-2-associated. Depth was defined as the fraction of total T cells that were SARS-CoV-2-associated. Using the MIRA data, every spike-specific TCR was mapped to the spike region that the TCR reacted to and assigned to either a CD4 or a CD8 class. Log10-transformed breadth and depth values were compared by one-way ANOVA with Sidak's multiple comparisons tests. TCRdb limited this immuneACCESS table to in-frame rearrangements with V and J called. A share of clones is missing; checked studies link under half to unresolved V genes, and the rest is unexplained. V and J calls and clone size are given by that table; D and trimming were obtained from the DNA. The table for this sample lists almost 70,000 clones; about four fifths of them were counted only once. The ten largest make up about an eighth of the sample.

The source was peripheral blood, collected 28 days after the second AZD1222 dose. The receptor comes from an adult who received the AZD1222 COVID-19 vaccine. The chain is encoded by TRBV7-6 joined to TRBJ2-1, with 9 bases matching TRBD2. The CDR3 amino acid sequence is: CASSLDSGGVNEQFF. The DNA sequence reads TGTGCCAGCAGCTTAGATAGCGGGGGTGTAAATGAGCAGTTCTTC.